These 10 T cell receptor beta chains share one sample of origin, sequenced in a study of immune cell composition in non-small cell lung cancer. Method: immunoSEQ multiplex PCR; TCRdb's copy keeps in-frame clones and lacks some. Found here are some 5,000 clones, over 75% of them singletons; the top ten hold roughly 9.9%. Sample: lung tumor tissue. Source of these receptors: a human donor with non-small cell lung cancer.

The genes are TRBV7-9 and TRBJ2-7, with 9 positions matching TRBD1. Trimming cost V 5 bases and J 6 bases; bases outside gene matches: 8. From germline, CDR1 is SEHNR and CDR2 FQNEAQ (reference sequence). The CDR3 covers 14 residues. The CDR3 region has the DNA TGTGCCAGCAGCCCCGGGACAGGGAGCGTCGAGCAGTACTTC. Its protein product is CASSPGTGSVEQYF.

CDR3 loop: CASSQDGRGSDTQYF. The CDR3 coding sequence is TGCGCCAGCAGCCAAGACGGGAGAGGTTCAGATACGCAGTATTTT. The chain joins TRBV4-1 to TRBJ2-3; TRBD2 might be the D (6 bases). This CDR3 contains 15 residues. CDR1 MGHRA and CDR2 YSYEKL come from the germline V gene. V dropped 0 bases and J dropped 4 bases, with 11 bases sitting between them.

The gene calls are TRBV7-3 and TRBJ2-1; tentatively, D is TRBD2 (6 bases). The CDR3 extends over 15 amino acids. V was cut by 2 bases and J by 2 bases, with 10 bases left in between. Germline values: CDR1 SGHTA, CDR2 FQGTGA. The CDR3 coding sequence is TGTGCCAGCAGCTTATCGGAGGGCCCCTACAATGAGCAGTTCTTC. Its translation: CASSLSEGPYNEQFF.

This clone was counted once. The J gene is TRBJ2-2, the V gene TRBV9, with 8 bases matching TRBD1. Germline assignment: CDR1 SGDLS and CDR2 YYNGEE. The V segment lost 4 bases and the J segment 8 bases; nucleotides outside the gene matches: 13. This CDR3 has 16 amino acids. The CDR3 loop is CASSSRTGTISGELFF. CDR3 in DNA: TGTGCCAGCAGCTCCAGGACAGGGACGATTTCGGGGGAGCTGTTTTTT.

The genes are TRBV4-3 and TRBJ2-1; no definite D call. V dropped 1 base and J dropped 9 bases, with 16 bases sitting between them. The CDR3 is 15 amino acids. Per germline, CDR1 LGHNA and CDR2 YSLEER. This chain's CDR3 is CASSQGGRDSAEQFF. CDR3 coding DNA: TGCGCCAGCAGCCAAGGTGGGCGAGATTCTGCTGAGCAGTTCTTC.

This chain connects TRBV27 to TRBJ1-2; D gene ambiguous. CDR1 and CDR2 (germline): MNHEY, SMNVEV (reference sequence). The V end was cut by 4 bases, the J end by 8 bases, with 14 bases between. The CDR3 loop spans 13 amino acids. CDR3 bases: TGTGCCAGCAGTTCCGATCAGTTCCTCGGCTACACCTTC. Residues: CASSSDQFLGYTF.

The rearrangement uses TRBV7-2 and TRBJ1-5; no definite D call. Trimming pared 6 bases from V and 0 bases from J, leaving 9 bases between. Germline-derived CDR1 and CDR2 are SGHTA and FQGNSA. CDR3 length: 14 residues. The CDR3: CASSPYYSNQPQHF. CDR3 coding DNA: TGTGCCAGCAGTCCCTACTATAGCAATCAGCCCCAGCATTTT.

The chain links TRBV10-3 to TRBJ2-5; tentatively, D is TRBD2 (5 bases). Germline-derived CDR1 and CDR2 are ENHRY and SYGVKD. The CDR3 extends over 15 amino acids. V shed 6 bases and J shed 7 bases, with 21 bases lying between them. The CDR3 DNA is TGTGCCATCAGCGGGGAGCCGGACGTCTCTGGGACCCAGTACTTC. The encoded protein is CAISGEPDVSGTQYF.

The CDR3 sequence is CASSQLVTGRGNTIYF. Written as DNA, the CDR3 is TGTGCCAGCAGCCAACTCGTGACAGGCCGTGGAAACACCATATATTTT. This chain connects TRBV4-2 to TRBJ1-3; D perhaps matches TRBD1 (6 bases). CDR3 length equals 16 residues. CDR1 and CDR2 (germline): LGHNA, YNFKEQ. V was trimmed by 2 bases and J by 3 bases, leaving 14 bases between them.

The chain recombines TRBV25-1 with TRBJ1-6; D gene unclear. Germline-derived CDR1 and CDR2 are MGHDK and SYGVNS. The CDR3 extends over 12 amino acids. V was clipped by 5 bases and J by 9 bases, with 8 bases between them. The CDR3 region is CASSRVLSPLHF. The CDR3 DNA follows: TGTGCCAGCAGTCGGGTTCTTTCACCCCTCCACTTT.